Listed here are 9 T cell receptor beta chains from one sample, sequenced in a study of T cell responses to AZD1222 COVID-19 vaccine (TCRdb year 2021). Explained via the paper, the time point label denotes: baseline before first vaccination. Receptors were amplified or captured by the immunoSEQ multiplex PCR assay. The table was pulled from immuneACCESS by TCRdb, which kept in-frame rearrangements only. Such tables lose some clones; where checked, under half of the loss comes from unresolved V genes, and the rest has no known cause. The sample profile shows roughly 120,000 clones; approximately 86% of them were found once. In total, the top ten clones hold 2% to 3% of the sample. Sequences were derived from peripheral blood, sampled on day 0 of AZD1222 vaccination. The receptor set was obtained from an adult in good health.

Written as DNA, the CDR3 is TGTGCCAGCTCACCCCAAGAGACCCAGTACTTC. It is translated as CASSPQETQYF. V and J are TRBV18 and TRBJ2-5; D remains unclear. This CDR3 spans 11 amino acids. Germline V CDR1 and CDR2: KGHSH, LQKENI. Trimming took 3 bases from V and 1 from J, leaving 0 bases between them.

The chain carries TRBV6-5 and TRBJ2-7, with 8 positions matching TRBD1. Germline CDR1 reads MNHEY; CDR2 reads SVGAGI. The CDR3 covers 14 residues. J gave up 5 bases and V 6 bases, and 9 bases lay outside the gene matches. This chain's CDR3 is CASRNDRGTDEQYF. As DNA, the CDR3 is TGTGCCAGCAGGAATGACAGGGGAACGGACGAGCAGTACTTC.

This chain joins TRBV7-8 and TRBJ2-1; TRBD2 matches 8 bases. The V gene's germline CDR1 is SGHVS and CDR2 FQNEAQ. J lost 8 bases, V lost 5 bases, and 23 bases had no gene match. There are 19 residues in the CDR3. CDR3 bases: TGTGCCAGCAGCCCCGGTGTGGCCCCAGGAGGGACTAGTCTATATGAGCAGTTCTTC. Amino acids: CASSPGVAPGGTSLYEQFF.

This chain links TRBV29-1 with TRBJ1-2; D possibly corresponds to TRBD1 (5 bases). Trimming took off 7 bases at V and 4 bases at J, with 13 bases between the two ends. Germline CDR1 reads SQVTM; CDR2 reads ANQGSEA. CDR3 size: 12 residues. The chain's CDR3 is CSANGGLYGYTF. As DNA, the CDR3 is TGCAGCGCCAATGGGGGTCTCTATGGCTACACCTTC.

The V call is TRBV28, the J call TRBJ2-3; perhaps TRBD2 as D (6 bases). V was shortened by 4 bases and J by 0 bases, with 11 bases between the two germline ends. The CDR3 sequence is 15 residues long. Per germline, CDR1 MDHEN and CDR2 SYDVKM. The CDR3 region is CASSSPGTSTDTQYF. The CDR3 region has the DNA TGTGCCAGCAGTTCTCCCGGGACTAGCACAGATACGCAGTATTTT.

V gene TRBV19 combines with J gene TRBJ1-2; the match to TRBD1 covers 9 bases. The CDR3 consists of 13 residues. Trimming at V came to 6 bases and at J to 6 bases, leaving 5 bases not matched to a gene. Germline V gene sequence: CDR1 LNHDA, CDR2 SQIVND (reference sequence). CDR3 sequence: CASSPTGGNGYTF. As DNA, the CDR3 is TGTGCCAGTAGCCCCACAGGGGGCAATGGCTACACCTTC.

The chain employs TRBV24-1 and TRBJ1-2, with D hard to call. V was clipped by 2 bases and J by 5 bases, with 11 bases between them. The CDR3 spans 14 residues. CDR1 KGHDR and CDR2 SFDVKD come from the germline V gene. CDR3 coding DNA: TGTGCCACCAGTGATTACGGACCGCCGTATGGCTACACCTTC. Protein sequence: CATSDYGPPYGYTF.

This clone was counted a few times. The rearrangement uses TRBV28 and TRBJ1-4, with TRBD1 matching over 7 bases. Germline values: CDR1 MDHEN, CDR2 SYDVKM. J lost 3 bases, V lost 7 bases, and 14 bases had no gene match. The CDR3 consists of 17 residues. The CDR3 sequence is CASNPGGRGSANEKLFF. In DNA form, the CDR3 reads TGTGCCAGCAACCCAGGGGGGCGGGGTAGCGCTAATGAAAAACTGTTTTTT. The variable domain in full, with the rest retrieved from reference TRBV28 and TRBJ1-4, is DVKVTQSSRYLVKRTGEKVFLECVQDMDHENMFWYRQDPGLGLRLIYFSYDVKMKEKGDIPEGYSVSREKKERFSLILESASTNQTSMYLCASNPGGRGSANEKLFFGSGTQLSVL.

The J gene is TRBJ2-2, the V gene TRBV28; 7 nucleotides agree with TRBD1. CDR1 is MDHEN and CDR2 is SYDVKM in the germline V gene. J lost 6 bases, V lost 7 bases, and 11 bases had no gene match. There are 15 residues in the CDR3. Here the CDR3 reads CASIQDRPGAGELFF. DNA for the CDR3: TGTGCCAGCATCCAGGACAGGCCTGGGGCCGGGGAGCTGTTTTTT.